The 27 T cell receptor beta chains presented below share a single source sample, sequenced in a study of cytomegalovirus exposure and HLA in healthy donors. Assay: immunoSEQ multiplex PCR; the TCRdb copy retains only in-frame clones and omits some. This sample has about 340,000 clones, with roughly 90% found just once. Sequenced material: PBMCs. All receptors come from a young woman in good health and CMV-seronegative.

This sequence joins TRBV5-4 and TRBJ1-2; D is uncertain. This CDR3 spans 14 amino acids. Per germline, CDR1 SGHNT and CDR2 YYREEE (reference sequence). V lost 4 bases and J 6 bases, leaving 16 bases between the germline ends. CDR3 sequence (DNA): TGTGCCAGCAGCCCTGAATGGTCCGGGGATGGCTACACCTTC. It codes for CASSPEWSGDGYTF.

This clone was picked up many times. This chain connects TRBV6-5 to TRBJ2-7; D is unresolved. Deletions cut 5 bases from V and 3 bases from J, with 11 bases between. The CDR3 consists of 13 residues. The germline CDR1 and CDR2 sequences are MNHEY and SVGAGI. CDR3 loop: CASSADSHYEQYF. CDR3 DNA: TGTGCCAGCAGTGCCGACTCCCACTACGAGCAGTACTTC.

The chain combines TRBV4-2 with TRBJ2-5; TRBD2 might be the D (6 bases). The CDR3 runs 16 residues. Per the germline V gene, CDR1 is LGHNA and CDR2 is YNFKEQ. V lost 1 base and J lost 3, with 15 bases in between. CDR3 coding DNA: TGTGCCAGCAGCCAAGGGACCGGAGGGAGAGAAGAGACCCAGTACTTC. Amino acid sequence: CASSQGTGGREETQYF.

This chain joins TRBV2 and TRBJ2-5, with TRBD2 identical over 11 bases. The CDR3 totals 15 residues. V lost 5 bases to trimming and J lost 4 bases; unmatched junction nucleotides: 6. Germline assignment: CDR1 SNHLY and CDR2 FYNNEI. The CDR3 DNA reads TGTGCCAGCAGTACTAGCGGGAGAGTGGGAGAGACCCAGTACTTC. Amino acid sequence: CASSTSGRVGETQYF.

The chain carries TRBV27 and TRBJ1-5, with D maybe TRBD1 (6 bases). The V gene lost 6 bases and the J gene lost 6 bases, with 18 bases spanning the gap. The V gene's germline CDR1 is MNHEY and CDR2 SMNVEV (reference sequence). This CDR3 has 15 amino acids. The CDR3 DNA is TGTGCCAGCAGAAGCACAGGGTTTTTGAGTCAGCCCCAGCATTTT. Protein sequence: CASRSTGFLSQPQHF.

V gene TRBV9 combines with J gene TRBJ1-2; D remains unclear. Deletions cut 3 bases from V and 7 bases from J, with 13 bases between. The CDR3 sequence is 13 residues long. From germline, CDR1 is SGDLS and CDR2 YYNGEE. CDR3 sequence: CASSGPLRSGYTF. The CDR3 DNA sequence: TGTGCCAGCAGCGGGCCCCTTCGAAGTGGCTACACCTTC.

The table lists this clone with a few counts. In nucleotides, the CDR3 is TGTGCCACCAACAGGGCTGGAAACACCATATATTTT. It translates to CATNRAGNTIYF. This chain links TRBV28 with TRBJ1-3, with a possible D match to TRBD1 (6 bases). This CDR3 comprises 12 residues. CDR1 is MDHEN, CDR2 SYDVKM, per germline. The V end lost 10 bases, the J end lost 2 bases, and 9 bases lay between the germline ends.

The V gene is TRBV15, the J gene TRBJ2-5; D is possibly TRBD2 (5 bases). This CDR3 comprises 14 residues. Germline CDR1 is LNHNV and CDR2 is YYDKDF (reference sequence). Trimming removed 0 bases at V and 4 bases at J, with 9 bases between. Written as DNA, the CDR3 is TGTGCCACCAGCAGAGATCTAACTAGAGAGACCCAGTACTTC. Translation gives CATSRDLTRETQYF. Full variable domain (missing parts from reference TRBV15 and TRBJ2-5): DAMVIQNPRYQVTQFGKPVTLSCSQTLNHNVMYWYQQKSSQAPKLLFHYYDKDFNNEADTPDNFQSRRPNTSFCFLDIRSPGLGDTAMYLCATSRDLTRETQYFGPGTRLLVL.

The chain uses TRBV4-3 and TRBJ1-2, with TRBD1 identical over 10 bases. Germline V gene sequence: CDR1 LGHNA, CDR2 YSLEER. CDR3 length equals 14 residues. Trimming at V came to 1 base and at J to 10 bases, leaving 6 bases not matched to a gene. The CDR3 DNA is TGCGCCAGCAGCCAAGCCGGGACAGGGGCCGACTACACCTTC. Translation: CASSQAGTGADYTF.

J is TRBJ2-3 and V is TRBV28, with 12 nucleotides matching TRBD2. The J segment lost 4 bases and the V segment lost 8 bases, leaving 10 bases of the junction unmatched. Germline V lookup: CDR1 MDHEN, CDR2 SYDVKM. The CDR3 has 16 amino acids. The CDR3, as DNA: TGTGCCAGCCGGGCTAGCGGGAGGGGGTTGGCAGATACGCAGTATTTT. Residues: CASRASGRGLADTQYF.

The rearrangement links TRBV2 to TRBJ2-1; 7 bases map to TRBD2. This CDR3 is built from 18 residues. The germline V gene has CDR1 SNHLY and CDR2 FYNNEI. Trimming removed 4 bases from V and 1 base from J; junction bases left unmatched: 13. CDR3 bases: TGTGCCAGCAGTGGGGGGAGGGCCGTAACGGATTCCTACAATGAGCAGTTCTTC. Its translation is CASSGGRAVTDSYNEQFF.

There are a few counts of this clone. V and J are TRBV6-5 and TRBJ2-7, with D possibly matching TRBD2 (5 bases). The CDR3 has 15 amino acids. CDR1 MNHEY and CDR2 SVGAGI come from the germline V gene. V dropped 5 bases and J dropped 2 bases, with 16 bases sitting between them. The CDR3 sequence is CASSRPWTGAYEQYF. CDR3 nucleotide sequence: TGTGCCAGCAGTCGCCCTTGGACTGGAGCCTACGAGCAGTACTTC.

The V and J genes are TRBV5-4 and TRBJ2-3, with D possibly being TRBD2 (6 bases). Trimming cost V 1 base and J 2 bases, with 11 bases left between them. Germline V gene lookup returns CDR1 SGHNT and CDR2 YYREEE (reference sequence). The CDR3 is 15 amino acids. DNA of the CDR3: TGTGCCAGCAGCTTGCGCGGGACTGTCACAGATACGCAGTATTTT. Protein product: CASSLRGTVTDTQYF.

The chain employs TRBV5-6 and TRBJ2-4; possibly TRBD1 for D (6 bases). Germline lookup yields CDR1 SGHDT and CDR2 YYEEEE. The CDR3 length is 14 residues. V gave up 2 bases and J gave up 8 bases, with 14 bases separating them. The CDR3 reads CASSFRTAGDIQYF. The DNA of the CDR3 is TGTGCCAGCAGCTTTAGAACCGCAGGGGACATTCAGTACTTC.

The genes are TRBV6-5 and TRBJ1-2, with a tentative D call TRBD1 (5 bases). The germline gives CDR1 MNHEY, CDR2 SVGAGI. Trimming removed 7 bases from V and 4 bases from J, with 16 bases in between. CDR3 length: 14 residues. CDR3 bases: TGTGCCAGCACCCCCCGTACGGGGGTCTATGGCTACACCTTC. Protein sequence: CASTPRTGVYGYTF.

The chain recombines TRBV27 with TRBJ2-2; 9 bases are shared with TRBD2. V trimming: 2 bases; J trimming: 5 bases; junction bases outside the gene matches: 15. The CDR3 spans 19 residues. Germline CDR1 and CDR2: MNHEY and SMNVEV (reference sequence). In nucleotides, the CDR3 is TGTGCCAGCAGTTTAACCCCCCGTGGCGGGAGGGCCGGTACCGGGGAGCTGTTTTTT. Its translation: CASSLTPRGGRAGTGELFF.

The rearrangement joins TRBV18 to TRBJ2-7; D perhaps matches TRBD2 (6 bases). Trimming pared 5 bases from V and 3 bases from J, leaving 8 bases between. Germline-derived CDR1 and CDR2 are KGHSH and LQKENI. CDR3 length: 12 residues. CDR3 nucleotides: TGTGCCAGCTCAGACGGGGGCTACGAGCAGTACTTC. Translation gives CASSDGGYEQYF. Filled out from reference TRBV18 and TRBJ2-7, the complete variable domain reads NAGVMQNPRHLVRRRGQEARLRCSPMKGHSHVYWYRQLPEEGLKFMVYLQKENIIDESGMPKERFSAEFPKEGPSILRIQQVVRGDSAAYFCASSDGGYEQYFGPGTRLTVT.

This chain joins TRBV9 and TRBJ2-1, with no clear D. CDR3 size: 14 residues. Germline CDR1 SGDLS, CDR2 YYNGEE. Trimming removed 0 bases from V and 9 bases from J, with 13 bases in between. The CDR3 coding sequence is TGTGCCAGCAGCGTAGGGCTAGTTGGTAGTGAGCAGTTCTTC. The encoded protein is CASSVGLVGSEQFF. Supplemented by reference TRBV9 and TRBJ2-1, the full variable domain reads DSGVTQTPKHLITATGQRVTLRCSPRSGDLSVYWYQQSLDQGLQFLIQYYNGEERAKGNILERFSAQQFPDLHSELNLSSLELGDSALYFCASSVGLVGSEQFFGPGTRLTVL.

The chain joins TRBV19 to TRBJ1-1; D uncertain. V was shortened by 7 bases and J by 2 bases, with 8 bases between the two germline ends. The CDR3 loop spans 12 amino acids. Germline lookup yields CDR1 LNHDA and CDR2 SQIVND (reference sequence). The CDR3, as DNA: TGTGCCAGTAACTACGGTAACACTGAAGCTTTCTTT. Amino acids: CASNYGNTEAFF. The full variable domain, its missing parts supplied by reference TRBV19 and TRBJ1-1, is DGGITQSPKYLFRKEGQNVTLSCEQNLNHDAMYWYRQDPGQGLRLIYYSQIVNDFQKGDIAEGYSVSREKKESFPLTVTSAQKNPTAFYLCASNYGNTEAFFGQGTRLTVV.

The chain recombines TRBV7-3 with TRBJ1-2; D is unresolved. This CDR3 is built from 15 residues. V dropped 0 bases and J dropped 4 bases, with 12 bases sitting between them. Per the germline V gene, CDR1 is SGHTA and CDR2 is FQGTGA. The CDR3 DNA reads TGTGCCAGCAGCTTAACAGCGGACGGCGCCTATGGCTACACCTTC. Translated, it gives CASSLTADGAYGYTF.

The chain employs TRBV27 and TRBJ1-2; 7 bases agree with TRBD1. This CDR3 comprises 13 residues. CDR1 MNHEY and CDR2 SMNVEV come from the germline V gene (reference sequence). The junction had 7 bases not matched to a gene; V was cut back by 5 bases and J by 7 bases. The CDR3 bases are TGTGCCAGCAGTCGGGAACAGGGGCTTGGCTACACCTTC. Amino acids: CASSREQGLGYTF.

This sequence joins TRBV27 and TRBJ2-3; 9 nucleotides match TRBD2. The V gene end was trimmed by 9 bases and the J gene end by 4 bases; junction bases not matched to a gene: 5. The CDR3 runs to 13 residues. Germline assignment: CDR1 MNHEY and CDR2 SMNVEV (reference sequence). The CDR3 DNA is TGTGCCAGTAGGCGGGAGGGGTCAGATACGCAGTATTTT. This gives the protein CASRREGSDTQYF.

The chain couples TRBV19 to TRBJ2-7; 10 bases are a match to TRBD1. In germline, CDR1 is LNHDA, CDR2 SQIVND (reference sequence). The length of the CDR3 is 13 residues. The trim removed 8 bases at V and 5 bases at J, leaving 6 bases unmatched. CDR3 DNA sequence: TGTGCCAGTCGTGGACAGGGGGGCCACGAGCAGTACTTC. Translating it yields CASRGQGGHEQYF. Full variable domain (outside the CDR3, taken from reference TRBV19 and TRBJ2-7): DGGITQSPKYLFRKEGQNVTLSCEQNLNHDAMYWYRQDPGQGLRLIYYSQIVNDFQKGDIAEGYSVSREKKESFPLTVTSAQKNPTAFYLCASRGQGGHEQYFGPGTRLTVT.

The rearrangement joins TRBV14 to TRBJ2-3, with 8 bases aligning to TRBD2. Germline CDR1 SGHDN, CDR2 FVKESK. Trimming took 3 bases from V and 2 from J; bases not matched to a gene: 4. The CDR3 loop spans 15 amino acids. CDR3 region: CASSHQREYTDTQYF. CDR3 sequence (DNA): TGTGCCAGCAGCCACCAGCGGGAGTACACAGATACGCAGTATTTT.

V gene TRBV5-1 combines with J gene TRBJ2-3, with 7 bases fitting TRBD1. Trimming took 4 bases from V and 8 from J; bases not matched to a gene: 7. Germline values: CDR1 SGHRS, CDR2 YFSETQ. The CDR3 runs to 13 residues. CDR3 loop: CASSHQGEVTQYF. The DNA of the CDR3 is TGCGCCAGCAGCCACCAGGGGGAAGTTACGCAGTATTTT.

The genes are TRBV6-5 and TRBJ1-1, with unresolved D. The germline V gene encodes CDR1 MNHEY and CDR2 SVGAGI. The CDR3 extends over 14 amino acids. V lost 4 bases to trimming and J lost 1 base, with 10 bases between them. The DNA of the CDR3 is TGTGCCAGCAGTTTCGGTTCGCGGAACACTGAAGCTTTCTTT. Protein: CASSFGSRNTEAFF.

This chain joins TRBV9 and TRBJ2-2, with 7 positions matching TRBD2. J lost 2 bases, V lost 3 bases, and 13 bases had no gene match. The CDR3 has 18 residues. Germline CDR1 SGDLS, CDR2 YYNGEE. For the CDR3, the DNA is TGTGCCAGCAGCGCCCCGTGGGGAAGCGGGACTAACACCGGGGAGCTGTTTTTT. This gives the protein CASSAPWGSGTNTGELFF.